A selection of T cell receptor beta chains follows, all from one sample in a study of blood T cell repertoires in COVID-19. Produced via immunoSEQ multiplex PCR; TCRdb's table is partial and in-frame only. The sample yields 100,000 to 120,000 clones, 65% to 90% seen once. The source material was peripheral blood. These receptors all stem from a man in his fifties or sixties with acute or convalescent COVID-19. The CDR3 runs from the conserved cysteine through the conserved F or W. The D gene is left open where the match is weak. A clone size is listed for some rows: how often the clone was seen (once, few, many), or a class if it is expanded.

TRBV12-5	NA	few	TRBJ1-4	TGTGCTAGTAAGGACAGCAATAATGAAAAACTGTTTTTT	CASKDSNNEKLFF
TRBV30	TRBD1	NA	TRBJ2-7	TGTGCAGGGGCAGGGGGTTACGAGCAGTACTTC	CAGAGGYEQYF
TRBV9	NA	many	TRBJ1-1	TGTGCCAGCAGCCCTCAGGGGTTGAGCACTGAAGCTTTCTTT	CASSPQGLSTEAFF
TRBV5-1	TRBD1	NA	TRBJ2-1	TGCGCCAGCAGCTTGGCCAGGGGGAATGAGCAGTTCTTC	CASSLARGNEQFF
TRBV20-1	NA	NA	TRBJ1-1	TGCAGTGCTAGTCCGGACATGAACACTGAAGCTTTCTTT	CSASPDMNTEAFF
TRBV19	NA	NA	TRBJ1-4	TGTGCCAGTAGTATGCTATCGACACCCGCTCTAGAAAAACTGTTTTTT	CASSMLSTPALEKLFF
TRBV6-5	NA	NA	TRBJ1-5	TGTGCCAGCAGCGTCACTGGTCAGCCCCAGCATTTT	CASSVTGQPQHF
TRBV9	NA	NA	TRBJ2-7	TGTGCCAGCAGCGTACTTTATAGCTCCCAACCGAGCTACGAGCAGTACTTC	CASSVLYSSQPSYEQYF
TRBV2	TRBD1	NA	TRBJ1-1	TGTGCCAGCAGGGACCCAATGACAGGGTTGAAGGTGGATGCTTTCTTT	CASRDPMTGLKVDAFF
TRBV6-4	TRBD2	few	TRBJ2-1	TGTGCCAGCAGTGACTCCGGCGGGGGGGCCGGGAATGAGCAGTTCTTC	CASSDSGGGAGNEQFF
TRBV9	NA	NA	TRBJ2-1	TGTGCCAGCAGCGTAGAATCCGCAGCGAATGAGCAGTTCTTC	CASSVESAANEQFF
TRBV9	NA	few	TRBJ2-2	TGTGCCAGCAGCGCCGCCGGGACATCAGCGAACACCGGGGAGCTGTTTTTT	CASSAAGTSANTGELFF
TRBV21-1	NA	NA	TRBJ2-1	TGTGCCAGCAGCTCCGGGACTAGCGGGAGATCGCGGTACAATGAGCAGTTCTTC	CASSSGTSGRSRYNEQFF
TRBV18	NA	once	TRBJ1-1	TGTGCCAGCTCACCACGTGTACAGGGTATTGATACTGAAGCTTTCTTT	CASSPRVQGIDTEAFF
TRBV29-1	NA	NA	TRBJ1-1	TGCAGCGTTGACGTTGGGGGGACTGAAGCTTTCTTT	CSVDVGGTEAFF
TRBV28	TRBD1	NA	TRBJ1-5	TGTGCCAGCAGTTTAGACAGGGCATGGGGCAATCAGCCCCAGCATTTT	CASSLDRAWGNQPQHF
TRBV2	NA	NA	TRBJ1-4	TGTGCCAGCAGTTGGCGTCGGGGTGGCGAAAAACTGTTTTTT	CASSWRRGGEKLFF
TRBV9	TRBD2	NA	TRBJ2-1	TGTGCCAGCAGCGACCCGAGGAAAGGGGTACTAGCGGGAGGGTCCTACAATGAGCAGTTCTTC	CASSDPRKGVLAGGSYNEQFF
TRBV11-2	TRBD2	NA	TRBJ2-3	TGTGCCAGCAGCTACGGGACTAGCGGGGGAGATACGCAGTATTTT	CASSYGTSGGDTQYF
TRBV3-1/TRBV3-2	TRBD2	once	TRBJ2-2	TGTGCCAGCAGCCAAGCCGGGGGGGCGGGGTACACCGGGGAGCTGTTTTTT	CASSQAGGAGYTGELFF
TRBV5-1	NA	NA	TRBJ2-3	TGCGCCAGCAGCAGGGGAGCGGGTAGCACAGATACGCAGTATTTT	CASSRGAGSTDTQYF
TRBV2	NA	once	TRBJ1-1	TGTGCCAGTCAGGGGCCCCGTGAAGCTTTCTTT	CASQGPREAFF